Detailed here is one T cell receptor (beta chain). The antigen is unknown. Libraries were made from TCR beta cDNA, and they carried unique molecular identifiers. Via MiXCR, TCRdb re-called the PCR reads, giving one row per CDR3 protein. The sample consists of approximately 440,000 distinct CDR3 sequences, over 35% of them appearing once. The data derive from a study of post-analysis software for immune sequencing data. Looking at the study overall: Secondary progressive, relapsing-remitting and progressive-relapsing multiple sclerosis were among the included disease courses. Findings of the study overall: A handful of TRBV segments occurring more often in patients than controls included TRBV5-6, TRBV5-1 and TRBV20-1.

Per germline, CDR1 DFQATT and CDR2 SNEGSKA (reference sequence). V was pared by 7 bases and J by 6 bases, with 10 bases of the junction left unmatched. The CDR3 has 14 residues. The chain is built from TRBV20-1 and TRBJ2-4; 9 positions match TRBD1. The specimen sequenced was blood. This clonotype was obtained from a girl aged 5 to 17 with multiple sclerosis. CDR3 DNA sequence: TGCAGTGAAGTAGGGAGGGGACAGGGAAACATTCAGTACTTC. Translation: CSEVGRGQGNIQYF.